This T cell receptor (beta chain) was sequenced for a study of CD8 T cells in ankylosing spondylitis. Points from the study as a whole: Disease-linked clones bore a CD8+ phenotype, appearing relatively rarely in peripheral blood. One TCR beta motif, made up of roughly eight highly homologous variants, appeared characteristic of ankylosing spondylitis blood. Significant enrichment of disease-linked clones was reported in matched ankylosing spondylitis synovial fluid.

Libraries for TCR beta were made by quantitative 5'-RACE with molecular barcodes. TCRdb itself ran the 5' RACE reads through MiXCR, one entry per CDR3 protein. The sample holds about 42,000 distinct CDR3 sequences, around 3.8% seen once. This CDR3 is built from 17 residues. With V trimmed by 1 base and J by 0 bases, 5 bases remained unmatched. Germline lookup yields CDR1 SGDLS and CDR2 YYNGEE. The sample holds many counts of this clonotype. Its matching antigen is unknown. Material for sequencing was blood, either unsorted or a sorted T cell fraction (not recorded which). The V call is TRBV9, the J call TRBJ2-1; 9 nucleotides agree with TRBD2. This TCR came from a female donor with ankylosing spondylitis or in good health (not recorded which). For the CDR3, the DNA is TGTGCCAGCAGCGTAACAAGCGGGGGGAGCTCCTACAATGAGCAGTTCTTC. It is translated as CASSVTSGGSSYNEQFF. Full variable domain (outside the CDR3, taken from reference TRBV9 and TRBJ2-1): DSGVTQTPKHLITATGQRVTLRCSPRSGDLSVYWYQQSLDQGLQFLIQYYNGEERAKGNILERFSAQQFPDLHSELNLSSLELGDSALYFCASSVTSGGSSYNEQFFGPGTRLTVL.